This T cell receptor (beta chain) emerged from a study of shared clonotypes between healthy human individuals. CDR1 and CDR2 (germline): SGHTA, FQGNSA. The germline V and J ends were trimmed by 2 bases and 5 bases, with 9 bases remaining between them. This CDR3 has 14 residues. Study findings and constraints: As a rule, naive subsets had a larger estimated richness than memory subsets.

Turning to this clone: Its antigen is as yet unknown.

Measured with immunoSEQ multiplex PCR; TCRdb has only the in-frame clones, and not every one. Of roughly 2.4 million clones listed, approximately 96% are singletons. This sequence was found in a man aged 18 to 35 in good health. Sequenced sample: naive CD4+ T cells sorted from blood. Subset: CD45RA+ positively selected. The chain uses TRBV7-2 and TRBJ2-2; D unclear. CDR3 sequence: CASSLSRVTGELFF. The DNA for the CDR3 is TGTGCCAGCAGCTTATCCCGCGTAACCGGGGAGCTGTTTTTT.